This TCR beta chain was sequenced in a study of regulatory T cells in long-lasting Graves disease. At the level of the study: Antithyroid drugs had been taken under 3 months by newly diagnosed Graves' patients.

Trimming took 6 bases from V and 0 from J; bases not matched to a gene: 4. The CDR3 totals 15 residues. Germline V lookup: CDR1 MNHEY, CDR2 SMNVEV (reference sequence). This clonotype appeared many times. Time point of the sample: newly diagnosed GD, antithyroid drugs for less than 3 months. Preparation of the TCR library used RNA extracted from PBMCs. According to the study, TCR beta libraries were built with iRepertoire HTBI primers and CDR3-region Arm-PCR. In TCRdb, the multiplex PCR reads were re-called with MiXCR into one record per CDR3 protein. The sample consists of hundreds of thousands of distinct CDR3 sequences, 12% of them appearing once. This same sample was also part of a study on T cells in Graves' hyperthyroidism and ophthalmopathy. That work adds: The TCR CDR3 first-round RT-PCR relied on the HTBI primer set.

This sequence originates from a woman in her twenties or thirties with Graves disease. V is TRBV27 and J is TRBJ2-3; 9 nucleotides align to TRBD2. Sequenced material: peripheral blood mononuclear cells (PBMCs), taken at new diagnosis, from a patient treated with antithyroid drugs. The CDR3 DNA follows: TGTGCCAGCAGGAGACTAGCGGTTAGCACAGATACGCAGTATTTT. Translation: CASRRLAVSTDTQYF.